This TCR beta chain was obtained from a study of blood T cell repertoires in COVID-19. CDR1 and CDR2 from the germline V gene are KGHDR and SFDVKD. The junction had 5 bases not matched to a gene; V was cut back by 4 bases and J by 3 bases. This CDR3 contains 15 residues. The method was immunoSEQ multiplex PCR; TCRdb's version includes in-frame clones alone and lacks a portion of them. The sample lists about 110,000 clones, 82% occurring once. The sample comprised peripheral blood. The source of this sequence is a woman aged 55-69 years with acute or convalescent COVID-19. This chain joins TRBV24-1 and TRBJ2-7, with 10 bases lining up with TRBD2. The CDR3 region has the DNA TGTGCCACCAGTGACGGGGTAGCGGGGGGCTACGAGCAGTACTTC. Its protein is CATSDGVAGGYEQYF.